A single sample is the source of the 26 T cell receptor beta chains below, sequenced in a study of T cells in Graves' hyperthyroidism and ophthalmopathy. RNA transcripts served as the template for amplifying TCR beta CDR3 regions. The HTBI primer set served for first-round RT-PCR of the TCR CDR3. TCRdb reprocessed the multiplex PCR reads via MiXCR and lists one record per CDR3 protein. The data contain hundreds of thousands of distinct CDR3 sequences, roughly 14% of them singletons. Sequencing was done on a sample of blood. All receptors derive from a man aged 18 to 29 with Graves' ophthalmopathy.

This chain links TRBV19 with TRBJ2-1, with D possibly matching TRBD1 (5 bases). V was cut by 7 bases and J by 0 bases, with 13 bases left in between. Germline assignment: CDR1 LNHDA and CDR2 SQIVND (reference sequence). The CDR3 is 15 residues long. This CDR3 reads CASTDRFSSYNEQFF. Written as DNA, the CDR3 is TGTGCCAGTACCGACAGATTTAGCTCCTACAATGAGCAGTTCTTC.

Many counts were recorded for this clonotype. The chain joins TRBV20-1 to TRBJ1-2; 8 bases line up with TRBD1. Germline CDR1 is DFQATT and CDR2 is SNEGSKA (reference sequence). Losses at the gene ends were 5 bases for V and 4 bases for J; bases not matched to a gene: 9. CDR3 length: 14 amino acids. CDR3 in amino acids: CSADSRDRPYGYTF. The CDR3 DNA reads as TGCAGTGCTGATTCCCGGGACAGGCCCTATGGCTACACCTTC.

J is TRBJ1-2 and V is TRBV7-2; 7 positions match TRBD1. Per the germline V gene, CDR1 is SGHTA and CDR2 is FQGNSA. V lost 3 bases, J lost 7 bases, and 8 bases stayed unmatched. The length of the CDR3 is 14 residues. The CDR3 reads CASSFETGLSGYTF. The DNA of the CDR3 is TGTGCCAGCAGCTTTGAGACAGGGTTAAGTGGCTACACCTTC.

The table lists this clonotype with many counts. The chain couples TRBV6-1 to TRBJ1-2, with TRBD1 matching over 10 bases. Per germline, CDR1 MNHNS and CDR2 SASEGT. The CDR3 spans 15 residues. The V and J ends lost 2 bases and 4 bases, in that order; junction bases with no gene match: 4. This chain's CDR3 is CASSEHRDRGYGYTF. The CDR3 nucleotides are TGTGCCAGCAGTGAACACCGGGACAGGGGCTATGGCTACACCTTC.

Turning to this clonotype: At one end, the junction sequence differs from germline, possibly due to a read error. The CDR3 protein is CASSPPGIGNTEAFF. CDR3 bases: TGTGCCAGCAGTCCGCCGGGAATCGGGAACACCGAAGCTTTCTTT. The chain uses TRBV2 and TRBJ1-1; D call uncertain. The CDR3 runs to 15 residues. Germline CDR1 SNHLY, CDR2 FYNNEI.

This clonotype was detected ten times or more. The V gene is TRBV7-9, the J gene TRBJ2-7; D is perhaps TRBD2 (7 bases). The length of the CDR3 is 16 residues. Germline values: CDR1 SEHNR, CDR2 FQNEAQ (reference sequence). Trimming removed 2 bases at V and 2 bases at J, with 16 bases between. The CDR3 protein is CASSLFGGPSPYEQYF. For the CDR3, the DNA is TGTGCCAGCAGCTTATTCGGGGGGCCCTCTCCCTACGAGCAGTACTTC.

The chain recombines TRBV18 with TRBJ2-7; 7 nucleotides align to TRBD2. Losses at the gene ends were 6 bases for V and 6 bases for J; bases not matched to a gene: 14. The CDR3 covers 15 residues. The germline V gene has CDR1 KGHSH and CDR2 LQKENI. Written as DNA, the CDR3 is TGTGCCAGCTCCCAAGACGGGGCGGGAGTTGCCGAGCAGTACTTC. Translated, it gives CASSQDGAGVAEQYF.

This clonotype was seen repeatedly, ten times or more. CDR3 bases: TGCAGTGCAATGAAAGCGGGCAGCCAAGAGACCCAGTACTTC. The encoded protein is CSAMKAGSQETQYF. The genes are TRBV20-1 and TRBJ2-5; possibly TRBD2 for D (6 bases). CDR1 DFQATT and CDR2 SNEGSKA come from the germline V gene (reference sequence). The CDR3 sequence is 14 residues long. Trimming shortened V by 6 bases and J by 1 base, and 15 bases separated the two germline ends.

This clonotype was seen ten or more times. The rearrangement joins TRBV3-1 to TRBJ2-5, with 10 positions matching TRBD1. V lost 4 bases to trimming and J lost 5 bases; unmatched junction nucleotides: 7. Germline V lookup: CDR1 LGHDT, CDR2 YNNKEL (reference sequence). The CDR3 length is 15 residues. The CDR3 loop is CASSLWTGGSETQYF. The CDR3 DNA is TGTGCCAGCAGCCTGTGGACAGGGGGAAGCGAGACCCAGTACTTC.

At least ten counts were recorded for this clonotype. The CDR3 here is CASSSLQGAFRDFF. The CDR3 bases are TGTGCCAGCAGCTCTTTACAGGGGGCCTTTCGGGATTTCTTT. This chain uses TRBV11-2 with TRBJ1-1; 9 positions match TRBD1. The CDR3 has 14 residues. CDR1 SGHAT and CDR2 FQNNGV come from the germline V gene. J lost 13 bases, V lost 4 bases, and 13 bases had no gene match.

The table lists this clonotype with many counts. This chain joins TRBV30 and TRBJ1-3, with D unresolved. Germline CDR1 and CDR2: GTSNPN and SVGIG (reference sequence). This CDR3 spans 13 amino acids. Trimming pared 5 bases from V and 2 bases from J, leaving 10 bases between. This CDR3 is CAWGSGAGNTIYF. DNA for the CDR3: TGTGCCTGGGGGTCCGGGGCTGGAAACACCATATATTTT. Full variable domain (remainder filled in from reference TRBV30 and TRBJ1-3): SQTIHQWPATLVQPVGSPLSLECTVEGTSNPNLYWYRQAAGRGLQLLFYSVGIGQISSEVPQNLSASRPQDRQFILSSKKLLLSDSGFYLCAWGSGAGNTIYFGEGSWLTVV.

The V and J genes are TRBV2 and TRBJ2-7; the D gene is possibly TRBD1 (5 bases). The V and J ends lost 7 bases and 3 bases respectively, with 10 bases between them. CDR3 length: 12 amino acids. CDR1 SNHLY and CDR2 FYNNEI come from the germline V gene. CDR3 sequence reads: CASTGRDYEQYF. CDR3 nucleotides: TGTGCCAGCACGGGCAGGGACTACGAGCAGTACTTC.

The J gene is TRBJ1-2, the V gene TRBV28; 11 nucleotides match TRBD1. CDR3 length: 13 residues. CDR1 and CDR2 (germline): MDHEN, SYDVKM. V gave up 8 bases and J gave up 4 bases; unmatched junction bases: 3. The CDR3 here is CASGTGGAYGYTF. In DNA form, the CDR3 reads TGTGCCAGCGGGACAGGGGGGGCCTATGGCTACACCTTC.

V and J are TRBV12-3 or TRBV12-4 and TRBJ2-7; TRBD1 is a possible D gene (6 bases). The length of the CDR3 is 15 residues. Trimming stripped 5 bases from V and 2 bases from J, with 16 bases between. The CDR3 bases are TGTGCCAGCAGTCCAGAACGGACAGATCCCTACGAGCAGTACTTC. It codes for CASSPERTDPYEQYF.

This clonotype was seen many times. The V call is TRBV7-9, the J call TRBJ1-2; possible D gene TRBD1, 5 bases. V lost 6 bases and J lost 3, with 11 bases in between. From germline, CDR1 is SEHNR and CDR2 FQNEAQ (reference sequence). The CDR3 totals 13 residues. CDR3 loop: CASRSGGYYGYTF. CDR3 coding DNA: TGTGCCAGCAGGAGTGGGGGGTACTATGGCTACACCTTC.

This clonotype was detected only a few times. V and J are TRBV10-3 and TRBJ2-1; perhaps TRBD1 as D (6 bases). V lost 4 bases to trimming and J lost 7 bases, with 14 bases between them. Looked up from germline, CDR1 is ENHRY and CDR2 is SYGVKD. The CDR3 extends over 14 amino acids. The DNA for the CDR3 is TGTGCCATCAGTGTTGGGACAATTGTAAATGAGCAGTTCTTC. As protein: CAISVGTIVNEQFF.

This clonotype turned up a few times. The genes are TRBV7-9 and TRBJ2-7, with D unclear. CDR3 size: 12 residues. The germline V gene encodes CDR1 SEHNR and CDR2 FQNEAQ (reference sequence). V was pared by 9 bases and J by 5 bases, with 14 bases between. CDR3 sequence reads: CARSGLGDEQYF. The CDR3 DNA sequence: TGTGCCAGGTCGGGCTTAGGCGACGAGCAGTACTTC.

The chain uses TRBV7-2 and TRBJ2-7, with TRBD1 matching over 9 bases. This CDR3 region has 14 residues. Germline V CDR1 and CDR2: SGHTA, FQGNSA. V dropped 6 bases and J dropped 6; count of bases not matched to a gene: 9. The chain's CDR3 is CASSVSGTGREQYF. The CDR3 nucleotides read TGTGCCAGCAGTGTCTCCGGGACAGGGCGCGAGCAGTACTTC.

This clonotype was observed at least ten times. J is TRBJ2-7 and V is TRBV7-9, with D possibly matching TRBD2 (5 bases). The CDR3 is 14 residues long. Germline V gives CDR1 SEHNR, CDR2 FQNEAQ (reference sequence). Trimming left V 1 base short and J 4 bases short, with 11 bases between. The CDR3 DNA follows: TGTGCCAGCAGCTTAGGGGAGATCGGTTACGAGCAGTACTTC. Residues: CASSLGEIGYEQYF.

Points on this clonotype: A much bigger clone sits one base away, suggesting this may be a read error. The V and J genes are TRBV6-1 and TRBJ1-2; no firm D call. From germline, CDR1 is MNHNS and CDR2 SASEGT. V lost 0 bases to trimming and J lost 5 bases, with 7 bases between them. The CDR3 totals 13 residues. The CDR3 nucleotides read TGTGCCAGCAGTGAAGCGTCAGTGTATGGCTACACCTTC. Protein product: CASSEASVYGYTF.

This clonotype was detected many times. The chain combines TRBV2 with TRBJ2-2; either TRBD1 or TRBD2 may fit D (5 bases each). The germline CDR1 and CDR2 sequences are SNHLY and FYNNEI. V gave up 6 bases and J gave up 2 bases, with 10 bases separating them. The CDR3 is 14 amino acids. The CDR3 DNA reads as TGTGCCAGCAGCGGGGCGATTAACACCGGGGAGCTGTTTTTT. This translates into CASSGAINTGELFF.

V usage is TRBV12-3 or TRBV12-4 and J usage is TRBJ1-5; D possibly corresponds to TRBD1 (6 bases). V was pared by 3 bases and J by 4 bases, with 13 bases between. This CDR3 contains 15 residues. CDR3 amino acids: CASSFSGGDNQPQHF. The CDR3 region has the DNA TGTGCCAGCAGTTTTTCGGGGGGCGATAATCAGCCCCAGCATTTT.

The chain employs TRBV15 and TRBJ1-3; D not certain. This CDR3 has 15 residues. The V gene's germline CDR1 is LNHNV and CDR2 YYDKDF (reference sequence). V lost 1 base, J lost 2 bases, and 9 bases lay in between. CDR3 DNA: TGTGCCACCAGCAGAGGACGCGGAACTGGAAACACCATATATTTT. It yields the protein CATSRGRGTGNTIYF. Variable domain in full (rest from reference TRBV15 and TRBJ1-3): DAMVIQNPRYQVTQFGKPVTLSCSQTLNHNVMYWYQQKSSQAPKLLFHYYDKDFNNEADTPDNFQSRRPNTSFCFLDIRSPGLGDTAMYLCATSRGRGTGNTIYFGEGSWLTVV.

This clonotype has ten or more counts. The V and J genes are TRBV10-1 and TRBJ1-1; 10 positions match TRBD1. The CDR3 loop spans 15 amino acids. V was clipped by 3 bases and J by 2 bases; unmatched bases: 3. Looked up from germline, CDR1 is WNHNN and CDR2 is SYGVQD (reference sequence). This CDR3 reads CASSDGTGANTEAFF. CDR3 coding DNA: TGCGCCAGCAGTGACGGGACAGGGGCTAACACTGAAGCTTTCTTT.

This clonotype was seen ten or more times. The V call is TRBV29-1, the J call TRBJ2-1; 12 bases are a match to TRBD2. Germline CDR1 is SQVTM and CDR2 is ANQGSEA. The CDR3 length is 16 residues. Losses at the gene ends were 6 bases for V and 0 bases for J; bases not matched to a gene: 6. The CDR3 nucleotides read TGCAGCGTAGTGACTAGCGGGGGAGCCTCCTACAATGAGCAGTTCTTC. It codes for CSVVTSGGASYNEQFF.

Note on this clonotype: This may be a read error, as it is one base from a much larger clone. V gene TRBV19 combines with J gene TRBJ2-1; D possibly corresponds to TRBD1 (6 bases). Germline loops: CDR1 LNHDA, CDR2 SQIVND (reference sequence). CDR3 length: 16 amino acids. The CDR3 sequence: CTSSRTGTTTYNEQFF. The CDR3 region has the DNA TGTACCAGTAGTAGAACCGGGACAACTACCTACAATGAGCAGTTCTTC.